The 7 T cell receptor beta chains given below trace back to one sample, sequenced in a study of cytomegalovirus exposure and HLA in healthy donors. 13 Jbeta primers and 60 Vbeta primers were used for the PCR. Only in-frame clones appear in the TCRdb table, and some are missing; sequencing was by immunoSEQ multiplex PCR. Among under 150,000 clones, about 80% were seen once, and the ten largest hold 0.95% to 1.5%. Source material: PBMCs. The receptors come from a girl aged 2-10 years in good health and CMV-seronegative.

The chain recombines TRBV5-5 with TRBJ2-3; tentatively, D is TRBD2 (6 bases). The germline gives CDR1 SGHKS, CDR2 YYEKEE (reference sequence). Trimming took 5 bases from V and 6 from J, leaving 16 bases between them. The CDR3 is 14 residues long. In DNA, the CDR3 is TGTGCCAGCAGACTGGGACTGGGGGAGGATACGCAGTATTTT. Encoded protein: CASRLGLGEDTQYF.

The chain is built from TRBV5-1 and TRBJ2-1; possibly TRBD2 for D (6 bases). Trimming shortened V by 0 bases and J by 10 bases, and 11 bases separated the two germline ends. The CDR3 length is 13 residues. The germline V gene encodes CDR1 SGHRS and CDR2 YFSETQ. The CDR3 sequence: CASSLGDGGEQFF. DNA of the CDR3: TGCGCCAGCAGCTTGGGAGATGGGGGGGAGCAGTTCTTC.

The CDR3 DNA follows: TGTGCCAGCACCTTACCGGGACAGAACTACAATGAGCAGTTCTTC. This codes for CASTLPGQNYNEQFF. The rearrangement uses TRBV2 and TRBJ2-1; 7 bases are shared with TRBD1. Germline V CDR1 and CDR2: SNHLY, FYNNEI. Germline trimming cut 7 bases from V and 3 bases from J; bases unmatched to any gene: 9. This CDR3 has 15 residues.

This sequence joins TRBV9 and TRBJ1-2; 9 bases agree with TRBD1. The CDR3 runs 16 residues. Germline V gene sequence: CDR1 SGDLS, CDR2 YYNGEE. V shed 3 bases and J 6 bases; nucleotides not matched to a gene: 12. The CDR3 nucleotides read TGTGCCAGCAGCGGCCGGGACAGGGTAGAGGTGGATGGCTACACCTTC. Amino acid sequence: CASSGRDRVEVDGYTF.

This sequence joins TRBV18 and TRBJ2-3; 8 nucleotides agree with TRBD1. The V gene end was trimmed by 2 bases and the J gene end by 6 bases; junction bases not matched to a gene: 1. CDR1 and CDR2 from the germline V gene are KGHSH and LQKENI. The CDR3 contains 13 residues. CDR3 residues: CASSPTGGDTQYF. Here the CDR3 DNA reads TGTGCCAGCTCACCAACAGGGGGGGATACGCAGTATTTT.

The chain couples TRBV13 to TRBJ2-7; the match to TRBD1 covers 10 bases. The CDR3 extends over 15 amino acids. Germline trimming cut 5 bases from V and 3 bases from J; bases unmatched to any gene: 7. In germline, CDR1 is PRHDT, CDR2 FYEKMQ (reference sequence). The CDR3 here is CASSQSGTGDYEQYF. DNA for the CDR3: TGTGCCAGCAGCCAATCCGGGACAGGGGACTACGAGCAGTACTTC.

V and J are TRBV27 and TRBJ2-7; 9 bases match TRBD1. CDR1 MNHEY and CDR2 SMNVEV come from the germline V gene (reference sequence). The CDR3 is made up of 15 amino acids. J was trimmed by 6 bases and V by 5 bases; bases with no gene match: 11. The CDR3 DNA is TGTGCCAGCAGTCTACCCGGGACAGGGCAACGCGAGCAGTACTTC. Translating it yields CASSLPGTGQREQYF.